These 28 T cell receptor beta chains share one sample of origin, sequenced in a study of T cells after posttransplantation cyclophosphamide. Profiled with immunoSEQ multiplex PCR; TCRdb holds only in-frame clones, not every one. The sample shows some 66,000 clones, roughly 95% of them seen only once. Sequenced material: PBMCs. These receptors all come from a woman in her twenties or thirties in good health and a related stem cell transplant donor.

The rearrangement joins TRBV7-8 to TRBJ2-5; 9 bases fit TRBD2. Germline-derived CDR1 and CDR2 are SGHVS and FQNEAQ. V lost 8 bases, J lost 0 bases, and 7 bases stayed unmatched. The CDR3 spans 15 residues. CDR3 protein: CASGAGGSYQETQYF. In DNA, the CDR3 is TGTGCCAGCGGAGCGGGGGGCTCGTACCAAGAGACCCAGTACTTC.

The rearrangement uses TRBV11-3 and TRBJ2-3, with 9 nucleotides matching TRBD2. Germline trimming cut 2 bases from V and 1 base from J; bases unmatched to any gene: 4. CDR3 length: 16 amino acids. The germline gives CDR1 SGHNT, CDR2 YENEEA. The CDR3 bases are TGTGCCAGCAGCTTAAGATCTAGCGGGGGCACAGATACGCAGTATTTT. Translated: CASSLRSSGGTDTQYF.

V gene TRBV4-1 combines with J gene TRBJ2-1, with TRBD2 as a possible D gene (6 bases). CDR1 and CDR2 (germline): MGHRA, YSYEKL. The CDR3 runs 12 residues. V was clipped by 1 base and J by 12 bases, with 10 bases between them. Written as DNA, the CDR3 is TGCGCCAGCAGCCAAGTGGAGGGACGGCAGTTCTTC. This translates into CASSQVEGRQFF.

Of note for this clone: The same CDR3 can be traced to other DNA sequences in this sample. The V call is TRBV5-1, the J call TRBJ1-6, with 8 nucleotides matching TRBD1. J gave up 6 bases and V 3 bases, and 8 bases lay outside the gene matches. Per the germline V gene, CDR1 is SGHRS and CDR2 is YFSETQ. This CDR3 spans 16 amino acids. CDR3 sequence: CASSYLGGQGNSPLHF. The CDR3 coding sequence is TGCGCCAGCAGCTACTTGGGAGGACAGGGTAATTCACCCCTCCACTTT.

V usage is TRBV6-1 and J usage is TRBJ2-2; D may be TRBD1 (5 bases). The CDR3 is 11 amino acids. The V end lost 7 bases, the J end lost 5 bases, and 5 bases lay between the germline ends. Germline V gives CDR1 MNHNS, CDR2 SASEGT. The CDR3 loop is CASTGTGELFF. The CDR3 DNA reads TGTGCCAGCACAGGGACCGGGGAGCTGTTTTTT.

V and J are TRBV6-1 and TRBJ1-5; no reliable D call. Trimming left V 4 bases short and J 7 bases short, with 11 bases between. Germline assignment: CDR1 MNHNS and CDR2 SASEGT. This CDR3 is 13 amino acids long. In nucleotides, the CDR3 is TGTGCCAGCAGTGGACTAAGCCAACAGCCCCAGCATTTT. Protein product: CASSGLSQQPQHF.

The CDR3 here is CASSVEPTTGPGNTIYF. Here the CDR3 DNA reads TGTGCCAGCAGCGTAGAGCCCACCACAGGGCCTGGAAACACCATATATTTT. The chain has TRBV9 and TRBJ1-3; D may be TRBD1 (6 bases). Germline values: CDR1 SGDLS, CDR2 YYNGEE. This CDR3 is 17 amino acids long. V lost 0 bases, J lost 2 bases, and 15 bases lay in between.

The CDR3 coding sequence is TGTGCCAGCAGTGACGGGACGTTTGAAGCTTTCTTT. It yields the protein CASSDGTFEAFF. The chain links TRBV25-1 to TRBJ1-1; possible D gene TRBD1, 5 bases. The germline V and J ends were trimmed by 3 bases and 7 bases, with 9 bases remaining between them. Per the germline V gene, CDR1 is MGHDK and CDR2 is SYGVNS. The CDR3 is 12 amino acids.

About this clone: Germline is not matched at one junction end, which may reflect a read error. V and J are TRBV27 and TRBJ1-2, with D possibly being TRBD1 (5 bases). Germline V gene sequence: CDR1 MNHEY, CDR2 SMNVEV (reference sequence). The CDR3 length is 15 residues. The CDR3 nucleotides read TGTGCCAGCAGCCAATCTACCGGTGGGGGATCACCCTATGCCTTC. Its translation: CASSQSTGGGSPYAF.

The rearrangement uses TRBV10-2 and TRBJ1-1, with a possible D match to TRBD1 (6 bases). The CDR3 covers 16 residues. The V gene lost 0 bases and the J gene lost 4 bases, with 15 bases spanning the gap. CDR1 and CDR2 (germline): WSHSY, SAAADI. CDR3 bases: TGCGCCAGCAGTGAGTCGATAAGAGGGGGGGTCACTGAAGCTTTCTTT. Amino acid sequence: CASSESIRGGVTEAFF.

The chain recombines TRBV6-1 with TRBJ1-1, with 8 bases identical to TRBD1. V lost 4 bases and J lost 6; bases outside the gene matches: 10. The CDR3 covers 15 residues. Germline V gene lookup returns CDR1 MNHNS and CDR2 SASEGT. The CDR3 protein is CASSARTGRMAEAFF. The CDR3 coding sequence is TGTGCCAGCAGTGCACGGACAGGGAGGATGGCTGAAGCTTTCTTT.

The V call is TRBV29-1, the J call TRBJ2-7; TRBD2 might be the D (5 bases). The germline V gene has CDR1 SQVTM and CDR2 ANQGSEA. With 6 bases removed from V and 6 bases from J, the gap between germline ends came to 18 bases. This CDR3 has 13 amino acids. CDR3 bases: TGCAGCGTACGGAGAGGGCTGTTCGGCGAGCAGTACTTC. Its translation: CSVRRGLFGEQYF.

The rearrangement uses TRBV29-1 and TRBJ2-1, with TRBD1 matching over 10 bases. This CDR3 comprises 15 residues. Germline values: CDR1 SQVTM, CDR2 ANQGSEA. V trimming: 3 bases; J trimming: 4 bases; junction bases outside the gene matches: 6. The CDR3 here is CSVDGRTGGYNEQFF. The CDR3 DNA follows: TGCAGCGTTGATGGTAGGACAGGGGGATACAATGAGCAGTTCTTC.

The chain combines TRBV4-3 with TRBJ1-4, with D unresolved. Germline assignment: CDR1 LGHNA and CDR2 YSLEER. CDR3 length equals 14 residues. Trimming took off 0 bases at V and 7 bases at J, with 9 bases between the two ends. CDR3 amino acids: CASSQDGTVEKLFF. In DNA form, the CDR3 reads TGCGCCAGCAGCCAAGATGGTACAGTTGAAAAACTGTTTTTT.

The chain is built from TRBV19 and TRBJ1-4, with unresolved D. The CDR3 runs to 13 residues. The V gene lost 5 bases and the J gene lost 7 bases, with 11 bases spanning the gap. Per the germline V gene, CDR1 is LNHDA and CDR2 is SQIVND (reference sequence). The CDR3 reads CASSPIGVEKLFF. The CDR3 bases are TGTGCCAGTAGTCCGATCGGGGTTGAAAAACTGTTTTTT.

The V gene is TRBV7-2, the J gene TRBJ1-1; D possibly corresponds to TRBD1 (6 bases). The V end lost 5 bases, the J end lost 8 bases, and 21 bases lay between the germline ends. Germline values: CDR1 SGHTA, CDR2 FQGNSA. This CDR3 is 15 amino acids long. The CDR3 coding sequence is TGTGCCAGCAGCCGCCAGGACAGCAGCATTGACGAAGCTTTCTTT. Residues: CASSRQDSSIDEAFF. The full variable domain, completed using reference TRBV7-2 and TRBJ1-1, is GAGVSQSPSNKVTEKGKDVELRCDPISGHTALYWYRQSLGQGLEFLIYFQGNSAPDKSGLPSDRFSAERTGGSVSTLTIQRTQQEDSAVYLCASSRQDSSIDEAFFGQGTRLTVV.

As DNA, the CDR3 is TGTGCCAGCAGCATGACTAGCGGGGGGGAGGAGACCCAGTACTTC. It translates to CASSMTSGGEETQYF. The V gene is TRBV7-7, the J gene TRBJ2-5; 14 bases fit TRBD2. V lost 5 bases, J lost 5 bases, and 4 bases stayed unmatched. CDR1 and CDR2 from the germline V gene are SSHAT and FNYEAQ (reference sequence). The CDR3 is made up of 15 amino acids.

V gene TRBV7-2 combines with J gene TRBJ2-4; D assignment may be TRBD1 or TRBD2 (6 bases each). The CDR3 covers 17 residues. Germline CDR1 is SGHTA and CDR2 is FQGNSA. V lost 5 bases and J 6 bases, leaving 23 bases between the germline ends. CDR3 sequence reads: CASSPMAYGGQANIQYF. In nucleotides, the CDR3 is TGTGCCAGCAGCCCCATGGCTTATGGGGGGCAGGCAAACATTCAGTACTTC. Full variable domain (outside the CDR3, taken from reference TRBV7-2 and TRBJ2-4): GAGVSQSPSNKVTEKGKDVELRCDPISGHTALYWYRQSLGQGLEFLIYFQGNSAPDKSGLPSDRFSAERTGGSVSTLTIQRTQQEDSAVYLCASSPMAYGGQANIQYFGAGTRLSVL.

J is TRBJ2-5 and V is TRBV7-9; D is perhaps TRBD1 (6 bases). CDR1 is SEHNR, CDR2 FQNEAQ, per germline (reference sequence). Deletions cut 4 bases from V and 1 base from J, with 13 bases between. The CDR3 runs 15 residues. CDR3 region: CASSSTGHLQETQYF. CDR3 nucleotides: TGTGCCAGCAGCTCGACGGGACACCTCCAAGAGACCCAGTACTTC.

This clone was seen just once. The chain links TRBV5-6 to TRBJ2-2; perhaps TRBD1 as D (6 bases). Trimming left V 0 bases short and J 8 bases short, with 8 bases between. The CDR3 totals 13 residues. Germline CDR1 and CDR2: SGHDT and YYEEEE. CDR3: CASSLEQGGELFF. The CDR3 nucleotides read TGTGCCAGCAGCTTGGAACAGGGAGGGGAGCTGTTTTTT.

The rearrangement uses TRBV27 and TRBJ1-4; D remains ambiguous. The ends were cut back, 5 bases at V and 7 bases at J, with 11 bases in the middle. Germline values: CDR1 MNHEY, CDR2 SMNVEV (reference sequence). The CDR3 runs 13 residues. CDR3 in amino acids: CASSRALSEKLFF. In DNA, the CDR3 is TGTGCCAGCAGTCGGGCCTTGAGTGAAAAACTGTTTTTT.

The chain has TRBV6-1 and TRBJ2-3; tentatively, D is TRBD2 (6 bases). CDR1 is MNHNS and CDR2 is SASEGT in the germline V gene. Trimming removed 1 base from V and 2 bases from J, with 13 bases in between. This CDR3 contains 16 residues. In nucleotides, the CDR3 is TGTGCCAGCAGTGAAGACTGGAGGGATTTCACAGATACGCAGTATTTT. Translated, it gives CASSEDWRDFTDTQYF.

This clone was seen only once. This chain links TRBV19 with TRBJ1-1; no firm D call. Germline V lookup: CDR1 LNHDA, CDR2 SQIVND (reference sequence). V was pared by 6 bases and J by 4 bases, with 6 bases between. This CDR3 is 11 amino acids long. The CDR3 loop is CASRQATEAFF. CDR3 nucleotides: TGTGCCAGTAGGCAAGCCACTGAAGCTTTCTTT.

CDR3 protein: CASSQTRDNNYGYTF. The CDR3, as DNA: TGTGCCAGTAGTCAAACCCGGGACAACAACTATGGCTACACCTTC. This chain uses TRBV19 with TRBJ1-2; perhaps TRBD1 as D (6 bases). The CDR3 length is 15 residues. CDR1 and CDR2 from the germline V gene are LNHDA and SQIVND (reference sequence). Trimming cost V 5 bases and J 2 bases, with 15 bases left between them.

The rearrangement joins TRBV7-3 to TRBJ2-1; 8 bases match TRBD1. The ends lost 7 bases at V and 6 bases at J; junction bases unmatched: 8. Germline V gene data show CDR1 as SGHTA and CDR2 as FQGTGA. This CDR3 has 14 residues. CDR3 coding DNA: TGTGCCAGCAAGACAGGGGATTCTACCAATGAGCAGTTCTTC. Protein: CASKTGDSTNEQFF.

For this clone: Distinct nucleotide sequences in the sample also encode this CDR3. V and J are TRBV11-3 and TRBJ1-1, with D unclear. The CDR3 consists of 13 residues. The V end was cut by 0 bases, the J end by 1 base, with 3 bases between. CDR1 and CDR2 (germline): SGHNT, YENEEA. The DNA of the CDR3 is TGTGCCAGCAGCTTAGACAGGAACACTGAAGCTTTCTTT. This gives the protein CASSLDRNTEAFF.

This clone was observed a handful of times. The chain couples TRBV7-2 to TRBJ1-2; TRBD1 is a possible D gene (5 bases). From germline, CDR1 is SGHTA and CDR2 FQGNSA. Trimming removed 1 base from V and 2 bases from J, with 8 bases in between. The CDR3 contains 14 residues. The CDR3 DNA reads TGTGCCAGCAGCTTAGACCGACAGAACTATGGCTACACCTTC. Its protein is CASSLDRQNYGYTF.

The chain has TRBV5-1 and TRBJ1-5; D perhaps matches TRBD1 (5 bases). The CDR3 length is 14 residues. V lost 0 bases, J lost 6 bases, and 10 bases lay in between. Germline V gene data show CDR1 as SGHRS and CDR2 as YFSETQ. For the CDR3, the DNA is TGCGCCAGCAGCTTGGGGGGCTTCGGTCAGCCCCAGCATTTT. Residues: CASSLGGFGQPQHF.